This TCR beta chain derives from a study of early T cells in non-severe SARS-CoV-2 infection. The germline gives CDR1 MNHNY, CDR2 SVGAGI (reference sequence). Trimming took 2 bases from V and 6 from J, leaving 9 bases between them. This CDR3 has 13 residues. Individual cDNA molecules were tagged with unique molecular identifiers. One entry per CDR3 protein results from TCRdb running MiXCR on the 5' RACE reads. Among tens of thousands of distinct CDR3 sequences listed, 3.5% to 5.5% were seen once. This clonotype was sampled from an adult who was a healthcare worker with PCR-confirmed SARS-CoV-2 infection or an uninfected control (not recorded which). The sample was whole blood, taken at baseline. J is TRBJ2-3 and V is TRBV6-6, with D perhaps TRBD1 (5 bases). The CDR3 is CASSYTGIDTQYF. CDR3 DNA sequence: TGTGCCAGCAGTTACACAGGCATTGATACGCAGTATTTT.